The rows below give T cell receptor beta chains drawn from one sample of a study of T cell responses to AZD1222 COVID-19 vaccine. Sequencing used immunoSEQ multiplex PCR; TCRdb keeps in-frame clones, though not all of them. Among about 120,000 clones listed, just under 95% were seen once. The source was peripheral blood, collected on day 0 of AZD1222 vaccination. All receptors come from an adult in good health. The CDR3 runs from the conserved cysteine through the conserved F or W. D genes are given only for firm matches.

TRBV6-2/TRBV6-3,TRBJ2-7,TRBD1,TGTGCCAGCAGTTACTCGGGACAGGGAAACAGGAGGAACGAGCAGTACTTC,CASSYSGQGNRRNEQYF
TRBV12-2,TRBJ2-1,NA,TGTGCAAGTCGCTTAGGACTAGCGGGAGGAGGATCCTACAATGAGCAGTTCTTC,CASRLGLAGGGSYNEQFF
TRBV5-1,TRBJ1-2,NA,TGCGCCAGCAGCTTGGACGTGGGGGGAGACTATGGCTACACCTTC,CASSLDVGGDYGYTF
TRBV19,TRBJ2-7,NA,TGTGCCAGTAGCCCAGTACCGTGGAGGGAAGATTCTAACGAGCAGTACTTC,CASSPVPWREDSNEQYF
TRBV24-1,TRBJ2-5,NA,TGTGCCACCAGTGATTTTAGGGGGGGCACCGAGACCCAGTACTTC,CATSDFRGGTETQYF
TRBV24-1,TRBJ2-2,NA,TGTGCCACCAGTGACATGAACGGGGAGCTGTTTTTT,CATSDMNGELFF
TRBV5-1,TRBJ2-1,TRBD2,TGCGCCAGCAGCTTGGCTGGACTAGCGGACAATGAGCAGTTCTTC,CASSLAGLADNEQFF
TRBV2,TRBJ1-4,TRBD1,TGTGCCAGCGGAAAGACAGGGCTGAACGAAAAACTGTTTTTT,CASGKTGLNEKLFF
TRBV18,TRBJ2-1,NA,TGTGCCAGCTCACTTCTGGACTCGTCCGTCGAGCAGTTCTTC,CASSLLDSSVEQFF
TRBV4-2,TRBJ1-2,NA,TGTGCCAGCAGCCAAGCTGAGCTCAACTCCTATGGCTACACCTTC,CASSQAELNSYGYTF
TRBV6-5,TRBJ2-5,NA,TGTGCCAGCAGGAGGGGTGAGACCCAGTACTTC,CASRRGETQYF
TRBV28,TRBJ2-7,NA,TGTGCCAGCACTATACCGGGGGATTCCTACGAGCAGTACTTC,CASTIPGDSYEQYF
TRBV28,TRBJ2-3,NA,TGTGCCAGCAGTTTAGCATTCAGGGAGGCAAGCACGCAGTATTTT,CASSLAFREASTQYF
TRBV19,TRBJ1-1,NA,TGTGCCAGTAGTATGAACGTACTGAACACTGAAGCTTTCTTT,CASSMNVLNTEAFF
TRBV28,TRBJ1-3,NA,TGTGCCAGCTTTGGAAACACCATATATTTT,CASFGNTIYF
TRBV19,TRBJ2-2,NA,TGTGCCAGTAAGGAGCCAGCGGACACCGGGGAGCTGTTTTTT,CASKEPADTGELFF
TRBV4-2,TRBJ1-2,TRBD1,TGTGCCAGCAGCCTGCGGACAGGGACCTATGGCTACACCTTC,CASSLRTGTYGYTF
TRBV2,TRBJ2-2,TRBD1,TGTGCCAGCAGTGCCGCCAGGGACAGCAAGACCGGGGAGCTGTTTTTT,CASSAARDSKTGELFF
TRBV5-6,TRBJ2-7,NA,TGTGCCAGCAGCTTTTCGATAGGGCACACGCTTCAGGGTTCCTACGAGCAGTACTTC,CASSFSIGHTLQGSYEQYF
TRBV28,TRBJ2-1,NA,TGTGCCAGCAGTTTCGACAGCTCCTACAATGAGCAGTTCTTC,CASSFDSSYNEQFF
TRBV2,TRBJ2-1,NA,TGTGCCACCATCTCGAGCTCCTACAATGAGCAGTTCTTC,CATISSSYNEQFF
TRBV9,TRBJ1-3,NA,TGTGCCAGCAGCGTAGAGATCTCTGGAAACACCATATATTTT,CASSVEISGNTIYF
TRBV7-3,TRBJ2-3,NA,TGTGCCAGCAGCCCATTAGGGCCAGATACGCAGTATTTT,CASSPLGPDTQYF
TRBV4-2,TRBJ2-6,NA,TGTGCCAGCAGCCAAAGTATGGGTTCTGGGGCCAACGTCCTGACTTTC,CASSQSMGSGANVLTF
TRBV7-9,TRBJ2-7,NA,TGTGCCAGCAGCTCAGGGGCCTGGGCTTACGAGCAGTACTTC,CASSSGAWAYEQYF
TRBV7-3,TRBJ2-2,TRBD2,TGTGCCAGCAGCCCCCGGACTAGCGGGAGTGGTACCGGGGAGCTGTTTTTT,CASSPRTSGSGTGELFF
TRBV14,TRBJ2-7,TRBD2,TGTGCCAGCAGCAACGGACTAGCGGGATTGAAATCCTACGAGCAGTACTTC,CASSNGLAGLKSYEQYF
TRBV7-9,TRBJ2-3,TRBD1,TGTGCCGGACAGGGTCTACAGGACACAGATACGCAGTATTTT,CAGQGLQDTDTQYF
TRBV9,TRBJ1-2,NA,TGTGCCAGCAGCGTAGACGTGGGAAACCTGTATGGCTACACCTTC,CASSVDVGNLYGYTF
TRBV5-4,TRBJ2-3,TRBD2,TGTGCCAGCAGCTTGTGGCTAGCGGGAGGTACAGATACGCAGTATTTT,CASSLWLAGGTDTQYF